This TCR beta chain was identified in a study of T-cell memory formation after mild COVID-19. General observations from the study: Contracting clones, day 15 to 85, had balanced CD4/CD8, and later expanders favored CD4+. The appearance of some responding clones in pre-infection memory suggested that cross-reactive memory joined.

The germline CDR1 and CDR2 sequences are SQVTM and ANQGSEA. This CDR3 has 15 amino acids. The trim removed 8 bases at V and 4 bases at J, leaving 10 bases unmatched. Each CDR3 protein is one row after TCRdb ran MiXCR on the 5' RACE reads. The repertoire includes 250,000 to 350,000 distinct CDR3 sequences, approximately 20% of them detected once, and roughly 20% sits in the top ten. Points on this clonotype: Its antigen is still unknown.

The receptor was derived from a man between 18 and 35 years old who had mild COVID-19 (a few samples of this study predate the infection). Cell type and time point are not known. The V call is TRBV29-1, the J call TRBJ2-1; 11 positions match TRBD2. Sequencing used PBMCs or a T cell subset sorted from them (not recorded which). CDR3 in DNA: TGCAGCATCACGAAGACTAGCGGGGCTTACAATGAGCAGTTCTTC. Its protein product is CSITKTSGAYNEQFF.